One sample yielded the 24 T cell receptor beta chains listed below, sequenced in a study of spatial heterogeneity in lung cancer. Time point indicated: sample taken at primary tumor resection. Each CDR3 protein gets one entry after TCRdb re-called the 5' RACE reads with MiXCR. The sample includes 13,000 or so distinct CDR3 sequences, less than 4.5% seen only once; the top ten take less than 50%. Sequenced here: PBMCs, sampled at surgery. Source of these receptors: a male donor with early-stage non-small cell lung cancer.

This clonotype appeared many times. V gene TRBV6-2 or TRBV6-3 combines with J gene TRBJ2-2; D not certain. This CDR3 comprises 13 residues. V lost 3 bases to trimming and J lost 1 base, with 3 bases between them. Germline loops: CDR1 MNHEY, CDR2 SVGEGT. The CDR3 protein is CASSYLNTGELFF. CDR3 DNA: TGTGCCAGCAGTTATCTGAACACCGGGGAGCTGTTTTTT.

At least ten counts were recorded for this clonotype. The CDR3 spells CASRFSRGSYNEQFF. The CDR3 DNA sequence: TGTGCCAGCAGGTTCTCGAGGGGATCCTACAATGAGCAGTTCTTC. This chain links TRBV6-1 with TRBJ2-1; D tentatively reads TRBD1 or TRBD2 (5 bases each). CDR1 MNHNS and CDR2 SASEGT come from the germline V gene. This CDR3 contains 15 residues. Trimming removed 6 bases from V and 1 base from J, with 13 bases in between.

This clonotype was recorded many times. The J gene is TRBJ2-1, the V gene TRBV29-1; 8 bases match TRBD2. Germline lookup yields CDR1 SQVTM and CDR2 ANQGSEA. The V segment lost 6 bases and the J segment 3 bases; nucleotides outside the gene matches: 7. This CDR3 is 14 amino acids long. CDR3 DNA: TGCAGCGTCCAAGACGGGGGGGGCTACAATGAGCAGTTCTTC. It codes for CSVQDGGGYNEQFF.

Many counts were recorded for this clonotype. J is TRBJ1-2 and V is TRBV21-1. TRBV21-1 is deemed a pseudogene. The CDR3 is 13 residues long. This CDR3 reads CASSTGRMGGYTF. In DNA, the CDR3 is TGTGCCAGCAGCACGGGGAGGATGGGAGGCTACACCTTC.

This clonotype was detected many times. The V and J genes are TRBV5-1 and TRBJ2-7; D is ambiguous. CDR1 and CDR2 (germline): SGHRS, YFSETQ. V was shortened by 1 base and J by 6 bases, with 20 bases between the two germline ends. CDR3 length: 16 amino acids. The CDR3 spells CASSLRGAWSIGEQYF. In nucleotides, the CDR3 is TGCGCCAGCAGCTTGAGAGGAGCGTGGAGTATAGGCGAGCAGTACTTC.

In its sample, this clonotype was seen many times. This CDR3 is CAWSGKGLGGYEQYF. In DNA form, the CDR3 reads TGTGCCTGGAGTGGAAAGGGGCTGGGGGGATACGAGCAGTACTTC. The V and J genes are TRBV30 and TRBJ2-7, with D maybe TRBD2 (6 bases). Germline loops: CDR1 GTSNPN, CDR2 SVGIG (reference sequence). The CDR3 consists of 15 residues. V lost 1 base and J lost 4, with 17 bases in between. Supplemented by reference TRBV30 and TRBJ2-7, the full variable domain reads SQTIHQWPATLVQPVGSPLSLECTVEGTSNPNLYWYRQAAGRGLQLLFYSVGIGQISSEVPQNLSASRPQDRQFILSSKKLLLSDSGFYLCAWSGKGLGGYEQYFGPGTRLTVT.

In its sample, this clonotype was seen many times. The CDR3 spells CASSYEASTEAFF. The DNA of the CDR3 is TGTGCCAGCAGTTACGAGGCTTCCACTGAAGCTTTCTTT. The rearrangement joins TRBV6-5 to TRBJ1-1; no clear D gene. The V gene's germline CDR1 is MNHEY and CDR2 SVGAGI. This CDR3 comprises 13 residues. Trimming left V 2 bases short and J 4 bases short, with 8 bases between.

This clonotype was seen repeatedly, ten times or more. This sequence joins TRBV28 and TRBJ2-3; D unresolved. CDR1 is MDHEN, CDR2 SYDVKM, per germline. V shed 8 bases and J shed 6 bases, with 12 bases lying between them. The CDR3 length is 12 residues. The CDR3 loop is CASQRVGDTQYF. CDR3 sequence (DNA): TGTGCCAGCCAAAGGGTGGGGGATACGCAGTATTTT.

The table lists this clonotype with many counts. The chain recombines TRBV3-1 with TRBJ2-1, with TRBD2 identical over 9 bases. The germline CDR1 and CDR2 sequences are LGHDT and YNNKEL (reference sequence). J lost 8 bases, V lost 1 base, and 6 bases had no gene match. There are 15 residues in the CDR3. CDR3 region: CASSQVAGGPDEQFF. The CDR3 region has the DNA TGTGCCAGCAGCCAAGTGGCGGGAGGGCCGGATGAGCAGTTCTTC.

This clonotype was seen at least ten times. The rearrangement uses TRBV2 and TRBJ2-5, with D possibly matching TRBD1 (6 bases). V lost 7 bases to trimming and J lost 1 base, with 13 bases between them. CDR1 SNHLY and CDR2 FYNNEI come from the germline V gene. The CDR3 sequence is 14 residues long. This CDR3 reads CASNPRGGQETQYF. The CDR3 bases are TGTGCCAGCAACCCTAGAGGGGGCCAAGAGACCCAGTACTTC.

Regarding this clonotype: A read error may explain this, as a much larger clone is one base away. The V and J genes are TRBV20-1 and TRBJ1-2; 7 bases agree with TRBD1. This CDR3 is 13 amino acids long. CDR1 is DFQATT, CDR2 SNEGSKA, per germline (reference sequence). The ends lost 5 bases at V and 4 bases at J; junction bases unmatched: 7. The CDR3 sequence: CSAPPPGGYGYTF. CDR3 nucleotides: TGCAGTGCTCCTCCTCCAGGGGGCTATGGCTACACCTTC.

This clonotype was recorded many times. The chain joins TRBV11-2 to TRBJ1-2, with 7 bases that match TRBD1. This CDR3 has 15 residues. The germline V gene encodes CDR1 SGHAT and CDR2 FQNNGV. The V segment lost 2 bases and the J segment 5 bases; nucleotides outside the gene matches: 8. The CDR3 region is CASSLLGGSGYGYTF. CDR3 nucleotides: TGTGCCAGCAGCTTACTAGGGGGCTCTGGGTATGGCTACACCTTC.

This clonotype was seen repeatedly, ten times or more. The rearrangement uses TRBV10-2 and TRBJ2-5; D is uncertain. Trimming removed 0 bases from V and 4 bases from J, with 3 bases in between. Per the germline V gene, CDR1 is WSHSY and CDR2 is SAAADI. The CDR3 loop spans 12 amino acids. DNA of the CDR3: TGCGCCAGCAGTGAGTCGGGAGAGACCCAGTACTTC. Translated: CASSESGETQYF.

This clonotype was counted ten times or more. The chain carries TRBV6-5 and TRBJ2-1, with a possible D match to TRBD2 (6 bases). The germline CDR1 and CDR2 sequences are MNHEY and SVGAGI. This CDR3 region has 14 residues. V dropped 8 bases and J dropped 2 bases, with 13 bases sitting between them. The CDR3 region has the DNA TGTGCCAGCGGGAAGGGACTTACCTACAATGAGCAGTTCTTC. It is translated as CASGKGLTYNEQFF.

The sample holds many counts of this clonotype. CDR3 nucleotides: TGTGCCATCAGTGCGGAGCGGACCTTCACCGGGGAGCTGTTTTTT. Translated, it gives CAISAERTFTGELFF. The chain couples TRBV10-3 to TRBJ2-2; TRBD2 is a possible D gene (5 bases). CDR3 length equals 15 residues. The V gene lost 4 bases and the J gene lost 4 bases, with 13 bases spanning the gap. The germline V gene has CDR1 ENHRY and CDR2 SYGVKD.

The V gene is TRBV18, the J gene TRBJ1-5; D remains unclear. V dropped 3 bases and J dropped 1 base, with 4 bases sitting between them. Germline CDR1 and CDR2: KGHSH and LQKENI. The CDR3 has 13 residues. CDR3 residues: CASSPGSNQPQHF. As DNA, the CDR3 is TGTGCCAGCTCACCGGGAAGCAATCAGCCCCAGCATTTT.

This clonotype was seen many times. The chain combines TRBV28 with TRBJ1-2; D might be TRBD1 (6 bases). Germline CDR1 reads MDHEN; CDR2 reads SYDVKM. The V and J ends lost 4 bases and 4 bases respectively, with 10 bases between them. The CDR3 has 13 amino acids. Written as DNA, the CDR3 is TGTGCCAGCAGTTCTGGACAGACCTATGGCTACACCTTC. This encodes CASSSGQTYGYTF.

The chain recombines TRBV29-1 with TRBJ2-1; 7 nucleotides line up with TRBD1. The germline gives CDR1 SQVTM, CDR2 ANQGSEA. The junction had 9 bases not matched to a gene; V was cut back by 6 bases and J by 1 base. This CDR3 is built from 15 residues. Here the CDR3 DNA reads TGCAGCGTAGTAGGGGACAGCGGTTCCTACAATGAGCAGTTCTTC. It translates to CSVVGDSGSYNEQFF.

There are many counts of this clonotype. This chain uses TRBV29-1 with TRBJ2-5; TRBD2 might be the D (5 bases). V lost 2 bases to trimming and J lost 4 bases, with 11 bases between them. Germline V gene data show CDR1 as SQVTM and CDR2 as ANQGSEA. The CDR3 length is 13 residues. In DNA form, the CDR3 reads TGCAGCGTTGAAAAAAATCGGGGAGAGACCCAGTACTTC. It translates to CSVEKNRGETQYF.

This clonotype was seen many times. This sequence joins TRBV7-2 and TRBJ1-4; D might be TRBD1 (6 bases). V lost 5 bases and J 5 bases, leaving 15 bases between the germline ends. The CDR3 runs 15 residues. CDR1 is SGHTA and CDR2 is FQGNSA in the germline V gene. In DNA, the CDR3 is TGTGCCAGCAGCGTACAGGACAGATTAAATGAAAAACTGTTTTTT. Amino acids: CASSVQDRLNEKLFF.

This clonotype was seen at least ten times. The chain couples TRBV27 to TRBJ2-7, with D possibly matching TRBD2 (5 bases). V gave up 0 bases and J gave up 1 base, with 19 bases separating them. Germline CDR1 and CDR2: MNHEY and SMNVEV (reference sequence). This CDR3 is built from 18 residues. The DNA for the CDR3 is TGTGCCAGCAGTTTATCTAGCGCTCCAGTCTTTAGGTCCTACGAGCAGTACTTC. Protein product: CASSLSSAPVFRSYEQYF.

This clonotype was counted many times. This chain links TRBV12-3 or TRBV12-4 with TRBJ2-1, with D tentatively TRBD2 (6 bases). This CDR3 has 14 amino acids. V was pared by 0 bases and J by 7 bases, with 10 bases between. CDR3 region: CASSLAGAGNEQFF. The CDR3 region has the DNA TGTGCCAGCAGTTTAGCCGGTGCGGGAAATGAGCAGTTCTTC.

The sample holds many counts of this clonotype. CDR3 amino acids: CASSYTGMNTEAFF. The CDR3 DNA is TGTGCCAGCAGTTATACAGGGATGAACACTGAAGCTTTCTTT. The V call is TRBV7-2, the J call TRBJ1-1, with a tentative D call TRBD1 (6 bases). The V gene lost 6 bases and the J gene lost 0 bases, with 11 bases spanning the gap. The germline V gene encodes CDR1 SGHTA and CDR2 FQGNSA. This CDR3 contains 14 residues.

This clonotype occurred many times. The V and J genes are TRBV7-2 and TRBJ1-1; 10 positions match TRBD1. The CDR3 is 15 residues long. Trimming at V came to 0 bases and at J to 3 bases, leaving 1 base not matched to a gene. The germline V gene encodes CDR1 SGHTA and CDR2 FQGNSA. DNA of the CDR3: TGTGCCAGCAGCTTAGCCGGGACAGGGGACACTGAAGCTTTCTTT. It codes for CASSLAGTGDTEAFF.